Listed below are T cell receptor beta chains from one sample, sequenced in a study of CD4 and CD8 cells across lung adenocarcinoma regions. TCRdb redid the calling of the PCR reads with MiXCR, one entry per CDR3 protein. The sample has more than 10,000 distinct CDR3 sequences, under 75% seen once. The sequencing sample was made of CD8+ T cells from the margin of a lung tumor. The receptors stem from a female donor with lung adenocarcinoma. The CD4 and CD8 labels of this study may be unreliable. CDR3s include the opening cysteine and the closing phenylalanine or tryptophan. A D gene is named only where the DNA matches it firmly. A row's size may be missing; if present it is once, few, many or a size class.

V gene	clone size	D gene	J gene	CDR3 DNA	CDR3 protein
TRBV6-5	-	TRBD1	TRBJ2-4	TGTGCCAGCAGTTACTGGAGACAGGGCGACAATGAGCAGTACTTC	CASSYWRQGDNEQYF
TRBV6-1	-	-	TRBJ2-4	TGTGGCAGCAGTCCGGGGCTGGGGGGCAAAAACATGCAGTACTTC	CGSSPGLGGKNMQYF
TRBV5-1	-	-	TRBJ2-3	TGCGCCAGCTCACTCGCGCTGGGACCCACAGATATGCAGTATTTC	CASSLALGPTDMQYF
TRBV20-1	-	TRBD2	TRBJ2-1	TGCAGTGCTAGAGATCTTGGCGGGAGTAATAATGAGCAGTTCTTC	CSARDLGGSNNEQFF
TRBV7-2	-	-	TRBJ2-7	TGTGCCAGCAGCTTAGACCCGGGTAGCTTCAGCGAGCAGTACTTC	CASSLDPGSFSEQYF
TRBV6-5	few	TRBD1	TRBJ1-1	TGTGCCAGCAGTTACCTTGGCCAGGGGGACACTGAAGCTTTCTTT	CASSYLGQGDTEAFF
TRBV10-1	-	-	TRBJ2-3	TGCGCCAGCAGGGGGCTGAGAAGCAAAGACACGCAGTACTTT	CASRGLRSKDTQYF
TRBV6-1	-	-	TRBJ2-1	TGTGCCAGCAGTGAGCGACCGTACAATGAGCAGTTCTTC	CASSERPYNEQFF
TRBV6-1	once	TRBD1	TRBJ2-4	TGTGCCAGCAGTGCCCGGACAGGGGGCACGAACATTCAGTACTTC	CASSARTGGTNIQYF
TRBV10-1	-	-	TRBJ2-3	TGCGCCAGCAGTGATAACAGCGTGGGAACCACAAATACGCAGTACTTT	CASSDNSVGTTNTQYF
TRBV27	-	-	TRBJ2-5	TGTGCCAGCAGTTATCAAGAGACCCAGTACTTC	CASSYQETQYF
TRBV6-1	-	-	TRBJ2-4	TGTGCCAGCCGCGCCAGCGGGCACCGAGCCAAAAACACGCAGTACTTT	CASRASGHRAKNTQYF
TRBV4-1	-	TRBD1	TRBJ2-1	TGCGCCAGCAGCCAAGTCCCGACAGGGAGCTACAATGAGCAGTTCTTC	CASSQVPTGSYNEQFF
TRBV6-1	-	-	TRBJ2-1	TGTGCCAGCAGAACTCCGCGGCTAGCGAACAATGAGCAGTTCTTC	CASRTPRLANNEQFF
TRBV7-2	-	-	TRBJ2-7	TGTGCCAGCAGCTTAGGGGAATCTGCTACCTACGAGCAGTACTTC	CASSLGESATYEQYF
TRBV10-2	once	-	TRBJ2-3	TGCGCATCGGGGCTGGGAGACAAAGATACGCAGTATTTC	CASGLGDKDTQYF
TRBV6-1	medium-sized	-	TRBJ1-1	TGTGCCAGCAGTGAACCGGGGCTGGGGACTGAAGCTTTCTTT	CASSEPGLGTEAFF
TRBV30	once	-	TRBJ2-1	TGTGCCTGGAGTGTACTTGGGACGGGTAATGAGCAGTTCTTC	CAWSVLGTGNEQFF
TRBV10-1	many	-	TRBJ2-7	TGCGCCAGCAGTGAGTCGGGCAGAGGCGAGCAGTACTTC	CASSESGRGEQYF
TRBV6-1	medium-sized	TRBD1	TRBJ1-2	TGTGCCAGCAGTGAAGTAGGCTACAGGGGCGATGGCTACACCTTC	CASSEVGYRGDGYTF
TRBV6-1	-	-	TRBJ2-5	TGTGCGGGTCAGGGGGGCCGGGACCAAGAGATTCAGTACTTC	CAGQGGRDQEIQYF
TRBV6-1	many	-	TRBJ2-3	TGTGCCAGCCGGAGAAGCACAGATACGCAGTATTTT	CASRRSTDTQYF
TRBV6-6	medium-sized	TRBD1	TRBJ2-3	TGTGCCAGCAGGGCGGACAGGGGCACTAGCACAGATACGCAGTATTTT	CASRADRGTSTDTQYF
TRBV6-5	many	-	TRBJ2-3	TGTGCCAGCAGTTCCCAGTGGACCACAGATACGCAGTATTTT	CASSSQWTTDTQYF
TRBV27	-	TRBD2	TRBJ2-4	TGTGCCAGCAGTTCGCCACAGGGTCAGCTAGCGGGATACAATGAGCAGTACTTC	CASSSPQGQLAGYNEQYF
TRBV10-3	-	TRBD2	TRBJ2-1	TGTGCCATCAGTGATGTCCGGGGAGGGGATGAGCAGTTCTTC	CAISDVRGGDEQFF
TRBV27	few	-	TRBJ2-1	TGTGCCAGCAGTAGGGGACTTACGAACTCCTACAATGAGCAGTTCTTC	CASSRGLTNSYNEQFF
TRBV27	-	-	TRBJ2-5	TGTGCGGGGATCGGGGGCGGGGACCAAGATACCCAGTACTTT	CAGIGGGDQDTQYF
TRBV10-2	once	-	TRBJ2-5	TGTGCGGGGCTCGAGGGCCGGGACCAAGAGATCCAGTACTTC	CAGLEGRDQEIQYF
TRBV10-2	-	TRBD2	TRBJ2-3	TGCGCCAGGGGAGATCGGGGGGGGAGCACAGATACGCAGTATTTC	CARGDRGGSTDTQYF
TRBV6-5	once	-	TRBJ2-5	TGTGCCAGCAGTTCCCCAGAGACCCAGTACTTC	CASSSPETQYF
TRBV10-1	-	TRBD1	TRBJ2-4	TGCGGCAGCAGGGGGCTGTCTGCCACAGATATTCAGTATTTC	CGSRGLSATDIQYF
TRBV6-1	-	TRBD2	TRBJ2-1	TGTGCCAGCAGTGAAGCGGGGCTAGCGGGAGGTGGCTCCTACAATGAGCAGTTCTTC	CASSEAGLAGGGSYNEQFF
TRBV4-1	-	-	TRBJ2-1	TGCGCCAGCAGCCGAGACATTTACAATGAGCAGTTCTTC	CASSRDIYNEQFF
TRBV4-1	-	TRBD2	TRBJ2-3	TGCGCGGGCAGCGGGGGCCCCATACGAGATACGCAGTATTTC	CAGSGGPIRDTQYF
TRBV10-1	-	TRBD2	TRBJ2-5	TGCGCGGGGAGCGGGAGCCGTGACCAAGGGACCCAGTACTTC	CAGSGSRDQGTQYF
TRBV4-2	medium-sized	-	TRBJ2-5	TGTGCCAGCAGCCAAGCCGGACAGATCCAAGAGACCCAGTACTTC	CASSQAGQIQETQYF
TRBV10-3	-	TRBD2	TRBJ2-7	TGTGCCGGAGGGGAGGGAGTTCTCGAGCAGTACTTC	CAGGEGVLEQYF
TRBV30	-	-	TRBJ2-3	TGTGCCTGGAGTGGTGGTAGCACAGATACGCAGTATTTT	CAWSGGSTDTQYF
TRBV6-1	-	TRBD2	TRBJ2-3	TGTGCCAGCAGGCCTAGCGGGCGCCGAGCCACAGAGACGCAGTATTTT	CASRPSGRRATETQYF
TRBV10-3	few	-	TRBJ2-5	TGTGCGGGGCAGGGGGGGGGGGACCAAGAGACCCAGTACTTC	CAGQGGGDQETQYF
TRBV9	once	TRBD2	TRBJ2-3	TGTGCCAGCAGCGTGGGACTAGGGGGGGGCACAGATACGCAGTATTTT	CASSVGLGGGTDTQYF
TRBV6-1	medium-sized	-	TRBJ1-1	TGTGCCAGCTCTCTGCTCCAGGGGTCGAACACTGAAGCTTTCTTT	CASSLLQGSNTEAFF
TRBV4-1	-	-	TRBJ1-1	TGCGCCAGCTCGGGGGGACTAAACACTGAAGCTTTCTTT	CASSGGLNTEAFF
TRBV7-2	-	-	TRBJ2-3	TGTGCCAGCAGCTCCCAAGGTGGGGGACCCGCGCAGTATTTT	CASSSQGGGPAQYF
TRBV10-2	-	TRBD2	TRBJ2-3	TGCGCCAGCAGAGATCTAGCGGGGAGCAAAGATACTCAGTATTTC	CASRDLAGSKDTQYF
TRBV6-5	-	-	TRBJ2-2	TGTGCCAGCAGTTACCATCAGGACTCGTCGAGCACCGGGGAGCTGTTTTTT	CASSYHQDSSSTGELFF